This TCR beta chain is from a study of cytomegalovirus exposure and HLA in healthy donors. Overall study results and limits: Despite most TCR sequences being rare, some public TCRs occurred in many donors. As immune exposure information, only CMV serostatus was available.

Amplification used 60 Vbeta primers and 13 Jbeta primers. TCRdb keeps only in-frame clones here, not all; method: immunoSEQ multiplex PCR. There are under 200,000 clones in the sample; more than 65% occur only once, and 1% to 1.5% lies in the top ten. This CDR3 is built from 15 residues. Germline CDR1 and CDR2: MNHEY and SVGAGI. Trimming left V 4 bases short and J 2 bases short, with 11 bases between. Comment on this clone: Its antigen is not identified.

This TCR derives from a man aged 45-65 years in good health and CMV-seropositive. The sample comprised PBMCs. This chain joins TRBV6-5 and TRBJ1-4, with D possibly matching TRBD1 (5 bases). CDR3 in amino acids: CASSFKGSTNEKLFF. The CDR3 nucleotides are TGTGCCAGCAGTTTCAAGGGGTCTACTAATGAAAAACTGTTTTTT.